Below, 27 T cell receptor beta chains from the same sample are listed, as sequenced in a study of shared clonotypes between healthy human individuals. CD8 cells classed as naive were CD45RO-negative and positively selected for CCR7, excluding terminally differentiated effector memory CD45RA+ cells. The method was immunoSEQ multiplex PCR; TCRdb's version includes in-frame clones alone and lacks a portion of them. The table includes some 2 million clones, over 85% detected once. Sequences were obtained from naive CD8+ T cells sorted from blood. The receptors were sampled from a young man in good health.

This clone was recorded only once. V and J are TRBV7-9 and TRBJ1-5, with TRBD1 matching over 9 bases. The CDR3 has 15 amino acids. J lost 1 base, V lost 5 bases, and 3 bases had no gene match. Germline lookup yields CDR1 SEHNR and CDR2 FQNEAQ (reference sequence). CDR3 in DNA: TGTGCCAGCAGCGAGACAGGGGGGAGCAATCAGCCCCAGCATTTT. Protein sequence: CASSETGGSNQPQHF.

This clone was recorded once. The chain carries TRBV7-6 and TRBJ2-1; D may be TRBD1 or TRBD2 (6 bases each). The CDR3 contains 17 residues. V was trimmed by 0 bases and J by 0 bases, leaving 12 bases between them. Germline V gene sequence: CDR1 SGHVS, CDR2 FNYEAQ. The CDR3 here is CASSLATGGVSYNEQFF. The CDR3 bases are TGTGCCAGCAGCTTAGCGACCGGGGGCGTCTCCTACAATGAGCAGTTCTTC. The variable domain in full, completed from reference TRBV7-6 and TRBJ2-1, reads GAGVSQSPRYKVTKRGQDVALRCDPISGHVSLYWYRQALGQGPEFLTYFNYEAQQDKSGLPNDRFSAERPEGSISTLTIQRTEQRDSAMYRCASSLATGGVSYNEQFFGPGTRLTVL.

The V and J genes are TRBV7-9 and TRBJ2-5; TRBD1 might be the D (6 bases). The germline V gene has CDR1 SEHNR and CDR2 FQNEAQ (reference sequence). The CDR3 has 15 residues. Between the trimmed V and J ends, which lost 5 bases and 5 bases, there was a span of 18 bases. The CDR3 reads CASSPRDGGKETQYF. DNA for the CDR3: TGTGCCAGCAGCCCTCGAGATGGGGGCAAGGAGACCCAGTACTTC. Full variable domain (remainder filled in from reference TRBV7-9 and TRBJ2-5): DTGVSQNPRHKITKRGQNVTFRCDPISEHNRLYWYRQTLGQGPEFLTYFQNEAQLEKSRLLSDRFSAERPKGSFSTLEIQRTEQGDSAMYLCASSPRDGGKETQYFGPGTRLLVL.

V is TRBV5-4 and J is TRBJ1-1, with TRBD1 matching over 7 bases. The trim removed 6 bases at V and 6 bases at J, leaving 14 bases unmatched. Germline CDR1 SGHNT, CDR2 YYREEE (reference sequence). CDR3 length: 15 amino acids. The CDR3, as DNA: TGTGCCAGCACCCGAGGGGCAGGGGGAAGGGCTGAAGCTTTCTTT. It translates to CASTRGAGGRAEAFF. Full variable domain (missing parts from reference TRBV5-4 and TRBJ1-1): ETGVTQSPTHLIKTRGQQVTLRCSSQSGHNTVSWYQQALGQGPQFIFQYYREEENGRGNFPPRFSGLQFPNYSSELNVNALELDDSALYLCASTRGAGGRAEAFFGQGTRLTVV.

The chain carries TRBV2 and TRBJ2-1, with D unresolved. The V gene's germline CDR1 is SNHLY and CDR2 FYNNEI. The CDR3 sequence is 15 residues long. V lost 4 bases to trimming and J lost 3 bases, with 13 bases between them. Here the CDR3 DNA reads TGTGCCAGCAGTGGGGGTCAGATAGGCTACAATGAGCAGTTCTTC. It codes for CASSGGQIGYNEQFF.

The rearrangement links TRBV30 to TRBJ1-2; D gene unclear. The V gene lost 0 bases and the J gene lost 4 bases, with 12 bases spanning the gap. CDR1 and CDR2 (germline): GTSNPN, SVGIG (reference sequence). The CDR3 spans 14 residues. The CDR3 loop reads CAWSVQNGAYGYTF. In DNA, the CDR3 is TGTGCCTGGAGTGTACAGAACGGCGCCTATGGCTACACCTTC.

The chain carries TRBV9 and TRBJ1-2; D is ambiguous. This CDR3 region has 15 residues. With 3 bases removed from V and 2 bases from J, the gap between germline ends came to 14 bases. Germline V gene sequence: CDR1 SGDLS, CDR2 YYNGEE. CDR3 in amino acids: CASSEGLPGNYGYTF. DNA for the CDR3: TGTGCCAGCAGCGAGGGCCTCCCGGGAAACTATGGCTACACCTTC.

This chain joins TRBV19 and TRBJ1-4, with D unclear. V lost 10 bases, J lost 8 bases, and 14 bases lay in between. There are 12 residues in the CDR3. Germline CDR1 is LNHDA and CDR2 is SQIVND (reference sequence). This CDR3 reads CATEGEGEKLFF. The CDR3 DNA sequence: TGTGCCACCGAAGGTGAAGGGGAAAAACTGTTTTTT.

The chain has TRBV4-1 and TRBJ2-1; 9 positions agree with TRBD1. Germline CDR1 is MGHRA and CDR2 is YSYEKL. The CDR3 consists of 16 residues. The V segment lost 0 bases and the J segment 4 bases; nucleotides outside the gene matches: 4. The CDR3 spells CASSQEGQGLYNEQFF. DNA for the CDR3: TGCGCCAGCAGCCAAGAGGGACAGGGACTTTACAATGAGCAGTTCTTC.

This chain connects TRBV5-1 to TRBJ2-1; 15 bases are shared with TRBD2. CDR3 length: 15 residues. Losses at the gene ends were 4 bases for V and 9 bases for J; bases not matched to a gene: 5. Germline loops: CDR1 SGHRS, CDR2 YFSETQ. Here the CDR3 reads CASSAGLAGGGEQFF. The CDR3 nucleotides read TGCGCCAGCAGCGCCGGACTAGCGGGAGGGGGTGAGCAGTTCTTC.

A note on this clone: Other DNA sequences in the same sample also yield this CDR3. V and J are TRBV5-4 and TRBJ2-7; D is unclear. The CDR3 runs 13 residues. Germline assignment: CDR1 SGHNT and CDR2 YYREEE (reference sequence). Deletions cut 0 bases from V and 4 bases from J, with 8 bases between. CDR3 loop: CASSLGTEYEQYF. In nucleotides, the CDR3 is TGTGCCAGCAGCTTGGGGACGGAGTACGAGCAGTACTTC.

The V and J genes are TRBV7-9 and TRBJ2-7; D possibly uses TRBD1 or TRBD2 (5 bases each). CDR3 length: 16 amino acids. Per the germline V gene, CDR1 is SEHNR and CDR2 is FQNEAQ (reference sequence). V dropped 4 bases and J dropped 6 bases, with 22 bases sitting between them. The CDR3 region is CASSYPGTATRGEQYF. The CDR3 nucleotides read TGTGCCAGCAGCTACCCCGGGACGGCCACTCGGGGCGAGCAGTACTTC.

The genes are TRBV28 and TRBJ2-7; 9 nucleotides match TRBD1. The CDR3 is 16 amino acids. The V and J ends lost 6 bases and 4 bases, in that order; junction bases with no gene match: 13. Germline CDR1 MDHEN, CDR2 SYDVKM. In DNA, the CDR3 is TGTGCCAGCAGCCCCTCCGGGGACAGGGCATCTTACGAGCAGTACTTC. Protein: CASSPSGDRASYEQYF.

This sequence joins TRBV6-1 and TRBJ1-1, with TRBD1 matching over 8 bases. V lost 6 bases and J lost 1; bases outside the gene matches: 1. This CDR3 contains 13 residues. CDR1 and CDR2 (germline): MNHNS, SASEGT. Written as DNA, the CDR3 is TGTGCCAGCAGACAGGGGGGGAACACTGAAGCTTTCTTT. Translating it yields CASRQGGNTEAFF.

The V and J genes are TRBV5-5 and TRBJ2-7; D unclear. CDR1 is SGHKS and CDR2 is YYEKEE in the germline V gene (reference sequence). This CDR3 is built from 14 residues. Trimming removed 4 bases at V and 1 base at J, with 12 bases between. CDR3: CASSHKPGSYEQYF. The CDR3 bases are TGTGCCAGCAGCCACAAACCAGGTTCCTACGAGCAGTACTTC.

Here the CDR3 reads CAWSVRDSTYEQYF. The CDR3 DNA reads TGTGCCTGGAGTGTACGTGACAGCACCTACGAGCAGTACTTC. This chain joins TRBV30 and TRBJ2-7; D might be TRBD1 (5 bases). The CDR3 contains 14 residues. Between the trimmed V and J ends, which lost 0 bases and 2 bases, there was a span of 11 bases. Germline V gives CDR1 GTSNPN, CDR2 SVGIG (reference sequence).

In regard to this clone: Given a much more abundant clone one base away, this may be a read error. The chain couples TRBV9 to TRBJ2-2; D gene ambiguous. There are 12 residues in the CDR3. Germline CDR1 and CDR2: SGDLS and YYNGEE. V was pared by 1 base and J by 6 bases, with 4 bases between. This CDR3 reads CASSVNSGELFF. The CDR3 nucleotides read TGTGCCAGCAGCGTAAACTCCGGGGAGCTGTTTTTT. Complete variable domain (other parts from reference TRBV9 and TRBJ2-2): DSGVTQTPKHLITATGQRVTLRCSPRSGDLSVYWYQQSLDQGLQFLIQYYNGEERAKGNILERFSAQQFPDLHSELNLSSLELGDSALYFCASSVNSGELFFGEGSRLTVL.

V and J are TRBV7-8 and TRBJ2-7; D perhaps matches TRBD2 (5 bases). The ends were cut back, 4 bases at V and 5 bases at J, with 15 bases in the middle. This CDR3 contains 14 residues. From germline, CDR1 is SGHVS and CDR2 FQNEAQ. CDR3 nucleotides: TGTGCCAGCAGCTCTTCCGGGAACCCACACGAGCAGTACTTC. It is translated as CASSSSGNPHEQYF.

The CDR3 here is CASSPPGLVDTGELFF. CDR3 DNA: TGTGCCAGTAGTCCCCCGGGACTAGTCGACACCGGGGAGCTGTTTTTT. This chain joins TRBV19 and TRBJ2-2, with 8 bases identical to TRBD2. V trimming: 5 bases; J trimming: 3 bases; junction bases outside the gene matches: 8. This CDR3 contains 16 residues. The germline V gene encodes CDR1 LNHDA and CDR2 SQIVND (reference sequence). The full variable domain, in which reference TRBV19 and TRBJ2-2 provide the parts outside the CDR3, is DGGITQSPKYLFRKEGQNVTLSCEQNLNHDAMYWYRQDPGQGLRLIYYSQIVNDFQKGDIAEGYSVSREKKESFPLTVTSAQKNPTAFYLCASSPPGLVDTGELFFGEGSRLTVL.

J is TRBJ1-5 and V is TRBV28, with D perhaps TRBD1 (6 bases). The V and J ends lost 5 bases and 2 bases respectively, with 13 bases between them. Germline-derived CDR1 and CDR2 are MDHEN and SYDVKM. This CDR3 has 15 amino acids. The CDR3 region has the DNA TGTGCCAGCAGTGCCCCACAGGGAGGCAATCAGCCCCAGCATTTT. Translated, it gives CASSAPQGGNQPQHF.

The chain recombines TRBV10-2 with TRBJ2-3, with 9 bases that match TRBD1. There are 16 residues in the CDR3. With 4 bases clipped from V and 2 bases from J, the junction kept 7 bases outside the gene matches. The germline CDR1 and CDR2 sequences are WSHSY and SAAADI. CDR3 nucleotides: TGCGCCAGCAGTGCGCCGACAGGGGGGTACACAGATACGCAGTATTTT. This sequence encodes CASSAPTGGYTDTQYF.

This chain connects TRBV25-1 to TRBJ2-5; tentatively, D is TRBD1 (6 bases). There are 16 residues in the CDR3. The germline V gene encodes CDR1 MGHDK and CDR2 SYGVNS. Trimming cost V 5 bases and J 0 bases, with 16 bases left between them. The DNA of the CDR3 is TGTGCCAGCAGTCCTCGGACAGATCCCTACCAAGAGACCCAGTACTTC. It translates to CASSPRTDPYQETQYF.

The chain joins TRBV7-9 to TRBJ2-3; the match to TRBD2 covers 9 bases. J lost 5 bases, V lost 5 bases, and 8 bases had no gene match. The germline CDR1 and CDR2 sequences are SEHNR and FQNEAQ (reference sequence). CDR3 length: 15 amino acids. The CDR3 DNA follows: TGTGCCAGCAGCGTCGCCGGGACTAGCTTAGATACGCAGTATTTT. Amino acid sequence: CASSVAGTSLDTQYF.

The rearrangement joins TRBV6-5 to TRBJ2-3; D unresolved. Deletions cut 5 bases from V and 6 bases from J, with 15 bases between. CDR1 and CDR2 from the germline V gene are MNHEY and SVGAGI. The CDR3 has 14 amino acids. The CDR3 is CASSGQSPFDTQYF. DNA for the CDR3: TGTGCCAGCAGTGGGCAGAGTCCCTTCGATACGCAGTATTTT.

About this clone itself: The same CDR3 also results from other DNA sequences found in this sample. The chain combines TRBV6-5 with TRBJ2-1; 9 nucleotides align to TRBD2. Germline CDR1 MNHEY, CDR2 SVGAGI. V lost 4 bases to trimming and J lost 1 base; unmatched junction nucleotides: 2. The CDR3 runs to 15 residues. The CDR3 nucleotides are TGTGCCAGCAGTTTACTAGCGGGTTCCTACAATGAGCAGTTCTTC. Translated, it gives CASSLLAGSYNEQFF.

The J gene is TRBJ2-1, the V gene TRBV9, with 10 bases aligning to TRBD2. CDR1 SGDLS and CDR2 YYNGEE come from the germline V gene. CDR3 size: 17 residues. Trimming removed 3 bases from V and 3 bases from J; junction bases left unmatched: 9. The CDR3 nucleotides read TGTGCCAGCAGCGAGCCCCTAAGCGGGAGGGTCTACAATGAGCAGTTCTTC. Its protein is CASSEPLSGRVYNEQFF. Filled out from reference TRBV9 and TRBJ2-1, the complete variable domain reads DSGVTQTPKHLITATGQRVTLRCSPRSGDLSVYWYQQSLDQGLQFLIQYYNGEERAKGNILERFSAQQFPDLHSELNLSSLELGDSALYFCASSEPLSGRVYNEQFFGPGTRLTVL.

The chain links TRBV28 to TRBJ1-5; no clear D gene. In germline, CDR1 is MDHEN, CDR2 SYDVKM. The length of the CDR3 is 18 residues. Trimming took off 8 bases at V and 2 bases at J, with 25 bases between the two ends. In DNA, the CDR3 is TGTGCCAGCGACATATATCGAGACGGCGAACCAGGCAATCAGCCCCAGCATTTT. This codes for CASDIYRDGEPGNQPQHF.